This T cell receptor (beta chain) originates from a study of blood T cell repertoires in COVID-19. Looking at the study overall: The study drew acute and convalescent COVID-19 samples from the United States, Italy and Spain. Nucleic acid was either cDNA or gDNA, and it came from T cells, B-cell-depleted T cells, or PBMCs.

As processed by the authors: Reference gene primer amplification in the assay estimated nucleated cell counts. Assay: immunoSEQ multiplex PCR; the TCRdb copy retains only in-frame clones and omits some. The D gene and trimming were derived from the DNA, and the V and J assignments and clone size from that table. The sample records 150,000 to 200,000 clones, around 86% being singletons. This CDR3 is 15 amino acids long. The V gene's germline CDR1 is SNHLY and CDR2 FYNNEI. V lost 7 bases to trimming and J lost 2 bases; unmatched junction nucleotides: 8. The TCR comes from a man between 65 and 85 years old who had recovered from COVID-19. The V and J genes are TRBV2 and TRBJ2-7, with TRBD2 matching 10 bases. Sequenced sample: peripheral blood. The CDR3 loop reads CASTGEAGGPYEQYF. CDR3 bases: TGTGCCAGCACCGGGGAAGCGGGAGGGCCCTACGAGCAGTACTTC.